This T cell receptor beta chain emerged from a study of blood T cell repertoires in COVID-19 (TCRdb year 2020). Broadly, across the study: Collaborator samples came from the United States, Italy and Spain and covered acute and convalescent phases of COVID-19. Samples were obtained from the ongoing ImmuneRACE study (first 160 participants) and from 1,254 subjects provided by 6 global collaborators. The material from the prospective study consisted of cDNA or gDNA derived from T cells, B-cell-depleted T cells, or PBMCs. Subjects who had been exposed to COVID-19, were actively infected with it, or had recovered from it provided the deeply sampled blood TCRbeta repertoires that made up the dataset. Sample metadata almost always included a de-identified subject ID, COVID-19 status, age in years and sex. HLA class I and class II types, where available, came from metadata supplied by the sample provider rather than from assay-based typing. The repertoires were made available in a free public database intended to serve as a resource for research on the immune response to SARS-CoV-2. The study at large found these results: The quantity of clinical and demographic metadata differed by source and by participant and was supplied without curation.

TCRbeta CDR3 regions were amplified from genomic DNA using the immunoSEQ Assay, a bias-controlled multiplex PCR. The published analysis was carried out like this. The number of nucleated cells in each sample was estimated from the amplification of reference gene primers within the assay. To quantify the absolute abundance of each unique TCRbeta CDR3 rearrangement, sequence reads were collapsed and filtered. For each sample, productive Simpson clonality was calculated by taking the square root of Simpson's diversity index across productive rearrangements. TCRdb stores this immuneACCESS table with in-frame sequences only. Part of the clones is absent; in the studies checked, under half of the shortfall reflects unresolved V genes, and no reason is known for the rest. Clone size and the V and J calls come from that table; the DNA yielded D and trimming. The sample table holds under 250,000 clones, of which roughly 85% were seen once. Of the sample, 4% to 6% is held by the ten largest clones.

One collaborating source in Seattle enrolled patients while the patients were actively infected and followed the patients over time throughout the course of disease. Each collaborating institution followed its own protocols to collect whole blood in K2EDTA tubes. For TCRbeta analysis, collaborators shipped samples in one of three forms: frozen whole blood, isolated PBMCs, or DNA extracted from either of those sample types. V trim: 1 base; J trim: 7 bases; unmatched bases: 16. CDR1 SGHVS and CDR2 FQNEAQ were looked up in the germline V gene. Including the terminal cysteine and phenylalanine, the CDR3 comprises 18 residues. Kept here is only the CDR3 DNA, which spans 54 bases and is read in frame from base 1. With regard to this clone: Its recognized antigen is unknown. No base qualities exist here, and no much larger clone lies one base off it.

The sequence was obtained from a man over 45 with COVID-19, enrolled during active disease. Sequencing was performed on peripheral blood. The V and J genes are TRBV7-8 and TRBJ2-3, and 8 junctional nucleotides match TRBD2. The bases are TGTGCCAGCAGCTTAGGCGGCGGAGGTAGCGGGGTTTCACATACGCAGTATTTT. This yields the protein CASSLGGGGSGVSHTQYF.